This T cell receptor beta chain was captured in a study of shared clonotypes between healthy human individuals. Caucasian adults residing in Nashville, Tennessee made up all the donors. Sequencing used immunoSEQ multiplex PCR; TCRdb keeps in-frame clones, though not all of them. The sample shows some 87,000 clones, 60% to 70% of them seen only once. V lost 0 bases and J 5 bases, leaving 14 bases between the germline ends. In germline, CDR1 is MNHNY, CDR2 SVGAGI (reference sequence). There are 15 residues in the CDR3. This chain uses TRBV6-6 with TRBJ2-7; a possible D gene is TRBD2 (6 bases). The sequencing sample was made of memory CD8+ T cells sorted from blood. The subset denotes: CD45RO+ cells pooled with CCR7-negative TemRA cells. This TCR was sampled from a man between 25 and 39 years old in good health. The CDR3 DNA reads as TGTGCCAGCAGTTACTCTACCGGGGGAGGAAACGAGCAGTACTTC. This sequence encodes CASSYSTGGGNEQYF.